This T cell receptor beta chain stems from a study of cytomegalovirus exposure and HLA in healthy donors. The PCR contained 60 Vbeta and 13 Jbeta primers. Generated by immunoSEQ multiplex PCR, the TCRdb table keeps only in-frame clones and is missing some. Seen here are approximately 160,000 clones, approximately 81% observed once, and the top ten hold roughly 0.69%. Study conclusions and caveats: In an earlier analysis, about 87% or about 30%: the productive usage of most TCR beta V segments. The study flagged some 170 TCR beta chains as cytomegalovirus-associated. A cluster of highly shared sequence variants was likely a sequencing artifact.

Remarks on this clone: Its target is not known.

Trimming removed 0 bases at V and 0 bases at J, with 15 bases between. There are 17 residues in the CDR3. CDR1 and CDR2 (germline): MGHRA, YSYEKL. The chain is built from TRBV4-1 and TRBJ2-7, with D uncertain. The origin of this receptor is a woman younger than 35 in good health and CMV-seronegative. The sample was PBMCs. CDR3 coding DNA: TGCGCCAGCAGCCAAGATGGGCCGAGTCCCAGCTCCTACGAGCAGTACTTC. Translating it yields CASSQDGPSPSSYEQYF.